The sequence of this T cell receptor (beta chain) was determined in a study of early T cells in non-severe SARS-CoV-2 infection. Study in general: The study sequenced bulk RNA from unsorted whole blood, with chains unpaired.

Regarding the study as a whole: The study's VDJdb matching favored anti-spike CD8 responses and missed private and CD4 specificities.

The V gene's germline CDR1 is SNHLY and CDR2 FYNNEI. V was pared by 7 bases and J by 2 bases, with 7 bases between. CDR3 length: 12 residues. Unique molecular identifiers (one per individual cDNA molecule) were attached. TCRdb called the 5' RACE reads again in MiXCR, with one record for every CDR3 protein. This sample carries roughly 75,000 distinct CDR3 sequences, approximately 12% of them seen once, and the ten largest clones take about 3.4%. Remarks on this clonotype: Its cognate antigen is unknown.

This TCR was sampled from an adult who was a healthcare worker with PCR-confirmed SARS-CoV-2 infection or an uninfected control (not recorded which). The material sequenced was whole blood. The rearrangement links TRBV2 to TRBJ2-3; D is unresolved. The chain's CDR3 is CASTTDTDTQYF. The CDR3, as DNA: TGTGCCAGCACTACGGACACAGATACGCAGTATTTT. The variable domain in full, with the rest retrieved from reference TRBV2 and TRBJ2-3, is EPEVTQTPSHQVTQMGQEVILRCVPISNHLYFYWYRQILGQKVEFLVSFYNNEISEKSEIFDDQFSVERPDGSNFTLKIRSTKLEDSAMYFCASTTDTDTQYFGPGTRLTVL.